This T cell receptor (beta chain) was profiled in a study of cytomegalovirus exposure and HLA in healthy donors. About the study: Samples from HLA-typed donors yielded about 85 million unique TCRs in an early data release.

PCR was performed using 60 Vbeta and 13 Jbeta primers. Sequencing was performed with immunoSEQ multiplex PCR; in TCRdb, only in-frame clones are kept and a portion is missing. The sample carries some 160,000 clones, around four fifths recorded once. All the people who gave samples were healthy bone marrow donors. There were likely unrecorded immune exposures, though donors were nominally healthy when sampled. The V gene lost 4 bases and the J gene lost 3 bases, with 14 bases spanning the gap. This CDR3 spans 15 amino acids. The sequence came from a woman aged 18-29 years in good health and CMV-seronegative. The chain employs TRBV23-1 and TRBJ2-3; the D is unclear. TRBV23-1 is an open reading frame whose function is uncertain. Material for sequencing was PBMCs. The CDR3 DNA is TGCGCCAGCAGTCGTGCTAGTGGATCTACAGATACGCAGTATTTT. This gives the protein CASSRASGSTDTQYF.